The 15 T cell receptor beta chains below were found in one sample sequenced in a study of cytomegalovirus exposure and HLA in healthy donors. The primer mix had 60 Vbeta and 13 Jbeta primers. Sequenced by immunoSEQ multiplex PCR; TCRdb stores in-frame clones only, minus some. The table has 170,000 or so clones, roughly four fifths seen once. The sample taken for sequencing was PBMCs. The receptors shown here come from a man aged 45-60 years in good health and CMV-seronegative.

This clone showed up just a few times. V and J are TRBV2 and TRBJ1-6; TRBD1 might be the D (6 bases). Per the germline V gene, CDR1 is SNHLY and CDR2 is FYNNEI. This CDR3 spans 15 amino acids. With 7 bases removed from V and 7 bases from J, the gap between germline ends came to 17 bases. CDR3 protein: CASIKTGPGNSPLHF. The CDR3 DNA follows: TGTGCCAGCATCAAGACAGGACCGGGAAATTCACCCCTCCACTTT. Using reference TRBV2 and TRBJ1-6 for the parts outside the CDR3, the full variable domain is EPEVTQTPSHQVTQMGQEVILRCVPISNHLYFYWYRQILGQKVEFLVSFYNNEISEKSEIFDDQFSVERPDGSNFTLKIRSTKLEDSAMYFCASIKTGPGNSPLHFGNGTRLTVT.

The rearrangement links TRBV11-2 to TRBJ2-1, with D uncertain. V lost 6 bases to trimming and J lost 4 bases, with 13 bases between them. CDR1 is SGHAT, CDR2 FQNNGV, per germline. The length of the CDR3 is 14 residues. As DNA, the CDR3 is TGTGCCAGCAGAAATGAGGCGGCTTACAATGAGCAGTTCTTC. It specifies CASRNEAAYNEQFF.

The count of this clone is one. The chain is built from TRBV2 and TRBJ1-1, with 7 bases matching TRBD1. The V segment lost 3 bases and the J segment 3 bases; nucleotides outside the gene matches: 10. The CDR3 has 16 residues. The V gene's germline CDR1 is SNHLY and CDR2 FYNNEI. This CDR3 is CASSDRGQPMDTEAFF. The CDR3 nucleotides read TGTGCCAGCAGTGATAGGGGGCAGCCCATGGACACTGAAGCTTTCTTT.

J is TRBJ2-6 and V is TRBV7-2; 12 nucleotides align to TRBD2. The CDR3 spans 19 residues. Germline CDR1 reads SGHTA; CDR2 reads FQGNSA. The V segment lost 5 bases and the J segment 3 bases; nucleotides outside the gene matches: 11. The CDR3 DNA follows: TGTGCCAGCAGCCAGGGGGCTAGCGGGAGGGCCTTTGGGGCCAACGTCCTGACTTTC. Encoded protein: CASSQGASGRAFGANVLTF.

In its sample, this clone was seen a few times. The rearrangement uses TRBV6-6 and TRBJ1-5; 7 nucleotides line up with TRBD1. The CDR3 covers 15 residues. V lost 4 bases, J lost 5 bases, and 8 bases stayed unmatched. The V gene's germline CDR1 is MNHNY and CDR2 SVGAGI (reference sequence). The CDR3 sequence is CASSLSDRKDQPQHF. DNA of the CDR3: TGTGCCAGCAGTTTATCGGACAGGAAGGATCAGCCCCAGCATTTT.

The J gene is TRBJ1-1, the V gene TRBV29-1; D remains ambiguous. The CDR3 extends over 13 amino acids. Germline CDR1 reads SQVTM; CDR2 reads ANQGSEA. V was pared by 5 bases and J by 11 bases, with 21 bases between. The CDR3 protein is CSVSGYGLARAFF. In DNA form, the CDR3 reads TGCAGCGTTTCGGGGTACGGCCTAGCGAGGGCTTTCTTT.

The table lists this clone with a few counts. The chain carries TRBV7-9 and TRBJ2-2; D is uncertain. This CDR3 has 12 amino acids. Germline lookup yields CDR1 SEHNR and CDR2 FQNEAQ (reference sequence). V dropped 5 bases and J dropped 7 bases, with 8 bases sitting between them. CDR3 in amino acids: CASSQGVGELFF. CDR3 DNA sequence: TGTGCCAGCAGCCAAGGAGTCGGGGAGCTGTTTTTT.

The chain uses TRBV29-1 and TRBJ2-3, with a possible D match to TRBD1 (5 bases). The germline CDR1 and CDR2 sequences are SQVTM and ANQGSEA. The CDR3 consists of 11 residues. V lost 7 bases to trimming and J lost 5 bases, with 10 bases between them. CDR3 nucleotides: TGCAGCGCTCTAGGGGTAGATACGCAGTATTTT. As protein: CSALGVDTQYF.

The rearrangement uses TRBV5-1 and TRBJ2-3, with 7 bases that match TRBD2. The junction had 4 bases not matched to a gene; V was cut back by 0 bases and J by 3 bases. The CDR3 extends over 15 amino acids. CDR1 is SGHRS and CDR2 is YFSETQ in the germline V gene. This CDR3 is CASSLVQGGTDTQYF. CDR3 in DNA: TGCGCCAGCAGCTTGGTTCAGGGAGGGACAGATACGCAGTATTTT.

This rearrangement joins TRBV4-2 to TRBJ2-1, with D possibly being TRBD2 (5 bases). Trimming left V 4 bases short and J 6 bases short, with 13 bases between. Germline loops: CDR1 LGHNA, CDR2 YNFKEQ. This CDR3 is built from 14 residues. Here the CDR3 reads CASSPAWEFNEQFF. The CDR3 bases are TGTGCCAGCAGCCCTGCTTGGGAGTTCAATGAGCAGTTCTTC.

This clone was seen more than once but under ten times. The chain uses TRBV5-1 and TRBJ1-1, with D perhaps matching TRBD1 (5 bases). From germline, CDR1 is SGHRS and CDR2 YFSETQ. The CDR3 is 13 residues long. V lost 4 bases and J lost 10, with 17 bases in between. CDR3 protein: CASSPGESGTAFF. The CDR3, as DNA: TGCGCCAGCAGCCCGGGGGAATCCGGGACAGCTTTCTTT.

With respect to this clone: Germline is not matched at one junction end, which may reflect a read error. This chain uses TRBV7-9 with TRBJ2-7; no definite D call. Germline V CDR1 and CDR2: SEHNR, FQNEAQ (reference sequence). The CDR3 has 12 amino acids. The CDR3 sequence: CSSSVSAYEQYF. CDR3 in DNA: TGTTCCAGCAGCGTTTCAGCCTACGAGCAGTACTTC.

V usage is TRBV7-3 and J usage is TRBJ2-5; 14 nucleotides agree with TRBD2. J was trimmed by 5 bases and V by 3 bases; bases with no gene match: 8. Germline V gene data show CDR1 as SGHTA and CDR2 as FQGTGA. The CDR3 totals 17 residues. The CDR3 DNA reads TGTGCCAGCAGCTTTGGGGGGACTAGCGGGAGTGGGGAGACCCAGTACTTC. The encoded protein is CASSFGGTSGSGETQYF.

The chain is built from TRBV19 and TRBJ2-5; possible D gene TRBD2, 5 bases. The CDR3 sequence is 17 residues long. V lost 3 bases, J lost 2 bases, and 19 bases lay in between. Germline CDR1 and CDR2: LNHDA and SQIVND (reference sequence). Here the CDR3 DNA reads TGTGCCAGTAGTATTCTAGCAGCAGACTGGGTTCAAGAGACCCAGTACTTC. It translates to CASSILAADWVQETQYF.

The rearrangement uses TRBV11-1 and TRBJ1-1; tentative D call: TRBD1 (5 bases). Per the germline V gene, CDR1 is SGHAT and CDR2 is FQDESV (reference sequence). This CDR3 spans 13 amino acids. Trimming took off 3 bases at V and 6 bases at J, with 11 bases between the two ends. The CDR3 bases are TGTGCCAGCAGCTTTTGGCGGGACGCTGAAGCTTTCTTT. The encoded protein is CASSFWRDAEAFF.